This T cell receptor (beta chain) derives from a study of monozygotic twins with cystic fibrosis. Study outcomes and limitations: In this small cohort, shared CDR3 numbers showed no association with age, concordance or disease severity. Monozygotic CF twin pairs shared significantly more nucleotide-identical clonotypes than unrelated CF individuals did. Co-twins had the most similar V usage for 13 of 16 pairs, J for 8.

On this clone: The antigen is undetermined.

V was clipped by 2 bases and J by 4 bases, with 16 bases between them. CDR1 and CDR2 from the germline V gene are LGHNA and YNFKEQ. This CDR3 spans 16 amino acids. This table comes from immunoSEQ multiplex PCR, and its TCRdb copy is limited to in-frame clones, with some not included. The sample consists of 30,000 to 35,000 clones, nearly 98% of them appearing once. The TCR sequence derives from a girl aged 2 to 10 with cystic fibrosis. The source material was blood. The V and J genes are TRBV4-2 and TRBJ2-3; D possibly corresponds to TRBD2 (5 bases). For the CDR3, the DNA is TGTGCCAGCAGCCAACCGACCCTACGAGGGTCAGATACGCAGTATTTT. Its translation is CASSQPTLRGSDTQYF.